This paragraph reports one TCR beta chain. The antigen remains unidentified. This entry comes from a study of T cells after yellow fever vaccination. Study information: Any fraction with a low cell number was prepared using SMART-Seq v4 Ultra Low Input. Study-wide points: Booster sampling recovered most clones from primary vaccination (under 98% CD4, approximately 90% CD8). In FACS-sorted repertoires, abundant clonotypes from the bulk population could appear as contaminants.

CDR3 length equals 12 residues. The V end was cut by 4 bases, the J end by 7 bases, with 11 bases between. Germline loops: CDR1 SGHNT, CDR2 YYREEE (reference sequence). TCRdb passed the 5' RACE reads through MiXCR, listing each CDR3 protein once. The sample contains roughly 310,000 distinct CDR3 sequences, 8.5% to 10% of which appear only once. The sequenced sample was PBMCs, obtained on the day of the first yellow fever vaccination. The sequence derives from a man aged 18 to 30 who received the YFV17D yellow fever vaccine. The genes are TRBV5-4 and TRBJ1-1; D not resolved. CDR3 amino acids: CASSQTKGEAFF. CDR3 nucleotides: TGTGCCAGCAGCCAGACGAAGGGTGAAGCTTTCTTT.